The T cell receptor beta chain described here comes from a study of tumor and adjacent non-tumor tissue in lung cancer. For the study at large: Around 4.4 million productive TCRbeta reads were obtained per sample on average.

J lost 7 bases, V lost 7 bases, and 8 bases had no gene match. The germline V gene encodes CDR1 LGHNA and CDR2 YNFKEQ. The CDR3 runs to 15 residues. In this sample, this clonotype is large. The antigen is undetermined. A modified ARM-PCR protocol with three rounds of nested PCR amplified TCRbeta. TCRdb re-analysed the multiplex PCR reads in MiXCR, keeping a single row per CDR3 protein. This sample has over 80,000 distinct CDR3 sequences, with roughly 80% found just once. RNA was extracted from bulk tissue without any cell sorting. More than 3 cm separated this lung sample from the edge of the tumor. General observations from the study: Tumor repertoires had a smaller top 100 clone share than normal lung. Significantly higher TCR diversity was found in tumor than normal lung.

The gene calls are TRBV4-2 and TRBJ2-2; 11 bases agree with TRBD2. This TCR derives from a man in his sixties with small cell lung cancer. The sample comprised distant non-tumor lung tissue. The CDR3 DNA is TGTGCCAGCAAACTAGCGGGAGATGATGGCGGGGAGCTGTTTTTT. The encoded protein is CASKLAGDDGGELFF.